The 7 T cell receptor beta chains reported below all come from one sample, sequenced in a study of T cell responses to AZD1222 COVID-19 vaccine. Some clones are missing from TCRdb's copy, which holds only in-frame ones; the method was immunoSEQ multiplex PCR. Among some 130,000 clones listed, about 94% were seen once. This sample comprised peripheral blood, obtained on day 0 of AZD1222 vaccination. All receptors derive from an adult in good health.

This clone was seen a few times. The chain employs TRBV5-6 and TRBJ2-2; D remains ambiguous. The germline V gene has CDR1 SGHDT and CDR2 YYEEEE. V lost 0 bases and J lost 1, with 4 bases in between. The CDR3 loop spans 14 amino acids. This CDR3 reads CASSLGRNTGELFF. The CDR3 DNA reads TGTGCCAGCAGCTTGGGCAGGAACACCGGGGAGCTGTTTTTT.

This chain links TRBV30 with TRBJ1-1, with 12 bases lining up with TRBD1. Germline loops: CDR1 GTSNPN, CDR2 SVGIG (reference sequence). There are 16 residues in the CDR3. V lost 4 bases to trimming and J lost 5 bases; unmatched junction nucleotides: 11. The CDR3 loop reads CAWNHRDRGRRTEAFF. The CDR3 nucleotides are TGTGCCTGGAACCACCGGGACAGGGGGCGAAGGACTGAAGCTTTCTTT. Full variable domain (rest looked up from reference TRBV30 and TRBJ1-1): SQTIHQWPATLVQPVGSPLSLECTVEGTSNPNLYWYRQAAGRGLQLLFYSVGIGQISSEVPQNLSASRPQDRQFILSSKKLLLSDSGFYLCAWNHRDRGRRTEAFFGQGTRLTVV.

A few counts support this clone. The chain is built from TRBV7-9 and TRBJ2-2, with 7 nucleotides matching TRBD2. Germline loops: CDR1 SEHNR, CDR2 FQNEAQ (reference sequence). The CDR3 extends over 14 amino acids. V lost 4 bases to trimming and J lost 4 bases; unmatched junction nucleotides: 3. The CDR3 sequence: CASSSSGATGELFF. As DNA, the CDR3 is TGTGCCAGCAGCTCAAGCGGGGCCACCGGGGAGCTGTTTTTT.

The chain combines TRBV12-3 or TRBV12-4 with TRBJ1-2; D uncertain. Between the trimmed V and J ends, which lost 5 bases and 2 bases, there was a span of 9 bases. The length of the CDR3 is 13 residues. CDR3 sequence reads: CASSTDWNYGYTF. For the CDR3, the DNA is TGTGCCAGCAGTACGGACTGGAACTATGGCTACACCTTC.

V and J are TRBV18 and TRBJ1-1; D is possibly TRBD1 (5 bases). The ends were cut back, 3 bases at V and 8 bases at J, with 16 bases in the middle. The length of the CDR3 is 14 residues. Per the germline V gene, CDR1 is KGHSH and CDR2 is LQKENI. The CDR3 protein is CASSPKTGIREAFF. The CDR3 region has the DNA TGTGCCAGCTCACCTAAAACAGGTATCCGGGAAGCTTTCTTT.

This clone has only one observation. This sequence joins TRBV10-3 and TRBJ2-1; D possibly corresponds to TRBD2 (6 bases). Germline CDR1 and CDR2: ENHRY and SYGVKD. Deletions cut 1 base from V and 6 bases from J, with 13 bases between. CDR3 length: 15 amino acids. CDR3 region: CAISEYGGEVNEQFF. CDR3 sequence (DNA): TGTGCCATCAGTGAGTACGGCGGGGAGGTCAATGAGCAGTTCTTC.

This chain connects TRBV6-6 to TRBJ2-3; D uncertain. Per germline, CDR1 MNHNY and CDR2 SVGAGI (reference sequence). This CDR3 spans 15 amino acids. Trimming took 4 bases from V and 0 from J, leaving 11 bases between them. In DNA, the CDR3 is TGTGCCAGCAGTTTGGACGGCCACAGCACAGATACGCAGTATTTT. It codes for CASSLDGHSTDTQYF.